What follows are 20 T cell receptor beta chains derived from one specimen sequenced in a study of blood T cell repertoires in COVID-19. The data were produced by immunoSEQ multiplex PCR, yet TCRdb's version contains in-frame clones alone and is incomplete. The sample holds around 200,000 clones; 86% are singletons and the top ten take about 2.2%. The sequenced material came from peripheral blood. All receptors derive from a woman aged 45 to 65 with acute or convalescent COVID-19.

V usage is TRBV7-9 and J usage is TRBJ2-7; D perhaps matches TRBD1 (6 bases). The V gene's germline CDR1 is SEHNR and CDR2 FQNEAQ (reference sequence). Trimming removed 1 base at V and 0 bases at J, with 13 bases between. The CDR3 totals 16 residues. DNA of the CDR3: TGTGCCAGCAGCTTAGGGCAGGGGTTGAGCTCCTACGAGCAGTACTTC. It yields the protein CASSLGQGLSSYEQYF.

The J gene is TRBJ2-5, the V gene TRBV18; 7 nucleotides line up with TRBD1. The length of the CDR3 is 16 residues. V was pared by 2 bases and J by 7 bases, with 13 bases of the junction left unmatched. Per germline, CDR1 KGHSH and CDR2 LQKENI. The CDR3 region has the DNA TGTGCCAGCTCACCAGAGGGGGCCTCATCAAGAGGGACCCAGTACTTC. Amino acids: CASSPEGASSRGTQYF.

This clone has just a few counts. This rearrangement joins TRBV20-1 to TRBJ2-1; D is uncertain. The CDR3 contains 11 residues. Looked up from germline, CDR1 is DFQATT and CDR2 is SNEGSKA (reference sequence). Deletions cut 5 bases from V and 7 bases from J, with 9 bases between. The CDR3 loop is CSAAYYNEQFF. CDR3 nucleotides: TGCAGTGCTGCCTACTATAATGAGCAGTTCTTC.

The V gene is TRBV7-2, the J gene TRBJ2-1; no clear D. Trimming removed 3 bases at V and 2 bases at J, with 8 bases between. The CDR3 is 14 amino acids. The germline gives CDR1 SGHTA, CDR2 FQGNSA. The CDR3 DNA reads TGTGCCAGCAGCTTTACGGTCCCCTACAATGAGCAGTTCTTC. Protein sequence: CASSFTVPYNEQFF.

The chain couples TRBV28 to TRBJ1-2; tentative D call: TRBD1 (5 bases). Trimming shortened V by 7 bases and J by 4 bases, and 13 bases separated the two germline ends. Germline V lookup: CDR1 MDHEN, CDR2 SYDVKM. This CDR3 has 13 residues. CDR3 sequence (DNA): TGTGCCAGCACCCGGACGGGACTCTATGGCTACACCTTC. Protein product: CASTRTGLYGYTF.

The V and J genes are TRBV18 and TRBJ1-6; D is unresolved. Germline lookup yields CDR1 KGHSH and CDR2 LQKENI. Deletions cut 1 base from V and 7 bases from J, with 14 bases between. This CDR3 has 16 amino acids. In DNA form, the CDR3 reads TGTGCCAGCTCACCACTCGGGATGGGGTCAAATTCACCCCTCCACTTT. Translation gives CASSPLGMGSNSPLHF.

V usage is TRBV24-1 and J usage is TRBJ1-5, with D possibly matching TRBD1 (6 bases). The V end lost 4 bases, the J end lost 10 bases, and 22 bases lay between the germline ends. CDR1 is KGHDR, CDR2 SFDVKD, per germline. The CDR3 covers 16 residues. CDR3 in amino acids: CATSESRGGAQGPQHF. The DNA for the CDR3 is TGTGCCACCAGTGAGTCCCGGGGGGGGGCCCAGGGCCCCCAGCATTTT.

This chain uses TRBV30 with TRBJ1-2; D remains unclear. The CDR3 loop spans 14 amino acids. V was clipped by 4 bases and J by 4 bases, with 16 bases between them. Germline-derived CDR1 and CDR2 are GTSNPN and SVGIG (reference sequence). The CDR3 DNA is TGTGCCTGGACCCTAGGCCATACCGCCTATGGCTACACCTTC. It yields the protein CAWTLGHTAYGYTF.

The CDR3 here is CASSVVGEPGNEQFF. As DNA, the CDR3 is TGTGCCAGCAGCGTAGTTGGAGAGCCGGGGAATGAGCAGTTCTTC. The V gene is TRBV9, the J gene TRBJ2-1; possibly TRBD2 for D (5 bases). The CDR3 is made up of 15 amino acids. Germline lookup yields CDR1 SGDLS and CDR2 YYNGEE. Trimming shortened V by 0 bases and J by 7 bases, and 14 bases separated the two germline ends.

This clone was picked up one time. The chain couples TRBV5-8 to TRBJ1-5, with a tentative D call TRBD1 (5 bases). V lost 4 bases, J lost 7 bases, and 12 bases lay in between. The germline gives CDR1 SGHTS, CDR2 YDEGEE. The CDR3 loop spans 13 amino acids. This CDR3 reads CASSHGGGQPQHF. CDR3 DNA: TGTGCCAGCAGCCACGGCGGGGGACAGCCCCAGCATTTT.

The J gene is TRBJ2-3, the V gene TRBV2, with TRBD2 identical over 8 bases. The V segment lost 8 bases and the J segment 6 bases; nucleotides outside the gene matches: 7. The CDR3 covers 13 residues. Germline V gene sequence: CDR1 SNHLY, CDR2 FYNNEI. The CDR3 sequence is CASAGGLGDTQYF. CDR3 DNA: TGTGCCAGCGCGGGGGGCCTCGGTGATACGCAGTATTTT. Looking up the rest from reference TRBV2 and TRBJ2-3 gives the full variable domain: EPEVTQTPSHQVTQMGQEVILRCVPISNHLYFYWYRQILGQKVEFLVSFYNNEISEKSEIFDDQFSVERPDGSNFTLKIRSTKLEDSAMYFCASAGGLGDTQYFGPGTRLTVL.

The rearrangement joins TRBV9 to TRBJ2-1; 7 nucleotides match TRBD2. The germline V gene has CDR1 SGDLS and CDR2 YYNGEE. Trimming cost V 3 bases and J 0 bases; bases outside gene matches: 3. There are 15 residues in the CDR3. CDR3 nucleotides: TGTGCCAGCAGCGCTCTAGCGGCCTCCTACAATGAGCAGTTCTTC. It is translated as CASSALAASYNEQFF.

V and J are TRBV10-3 and TRBJ2-5, with a tentative D call TRBD1 (7 bases). Germline assignment: CDR1 ENHRY and CDR2 SYGVKD. The CDR3 runs to 13 residues. V lost 7 bases and J lost 3, with 12 bases in between. This CDR3 is CAIKEGAEETQYF. The DNA of the CDR3 is TGTGCCATCAAGGAGGGGGCGGAAGAGACCCAGTACTTC.

The chain uses TRBV7-9 and TRBJ1-5; TRBD1 aligns across 9 bases. The CDR3 totals 18 residues. V trimming: 5 bases; J trimming: 0 bases; junction bases outside the gene matches: 11. The germline CDR1 and CDR2 sequences are SEHNR and FQNEAQ (reference sequence). In DNA, the CDR3 is TGTGCCAGCAGCCGTCCCGGGACAGGGACCTATAGCAATCAGCCCCAGCATTTT. This sequence encodes CASSRPGTGTYSNQPQHF.

This clone was seen many times. This chain connects TRBV29-1 to TRBJ2-1; weak D call: TRBD1 (6 bases). The V end lost 6 bases, the J end lost 2 bases, and 17 bases lay between the germline ends. Germline V gene data show CDR1 as SQVTM and CDR2 as ANQGSEA. The CDR3 loop spans 15 amino acids. The CDR3 coding sequence is TGCAGCGTATTGACAGGCCAACTCCCCTACAATGAGCAGTTCTTC. It encodes CSVLTGQLPYNEQFF.

The gene calls are TRBV7-2 and TRBJ1-1; D perhaps matches TRBD1 (5 bases). CDR1 SGHTA and CDR2 FQGNSA come from the germline V gene. Trimming cost V 5 bases and J 7 bases, with 17 bases left between them. This CDR3 contains 14 residues. The CDR3 sequence is CASSRFLRQNEAFF. DNA for the CDR3: TGTGCCAGCAGCCGGTTCCTAAGACAGAATGAAGCTTTCTTT.

This rearrangement joins TRBV6-5 to TRBJ1-5, with 9 bases aligning to TRBD1. V dropped 4 bases and J dropped 2; count of bases not matched to a gene: 3. The CDR3 is 15 amino acids. Germline-derived CDR1 and CDR2 are MNHEY and SVGAGI. The CDR3 DNA reads as TGTGCCAGCAGTTTACAGGGGGCTGGCAATCAGCCCCAGCATTTT. The encoded protein is CASSLQGAGNQPQHF.

This sequence joins TRBV5-1 and TRBJ1-4; TRBD1 matches at 8 bases. Germline V gene data show CDR1 as SGHRS and CDR2 as YFSETQ. V dropped 2 bases and J dropped 8; count of bases not matched to a gene: 17. This CDR3 comprises 18 residues. The CDR3 here is CASSFLPGGRSVKEKLFF. DNA of the CDR3: TGCGCCAGCAGCTTTTTGCCAGGGGGCAGGTCAGTTAAGGAAAAACTGTTTTTT.

The chain combines TRBV24-1 with TRBJ2-7; D is unresolved. The germline CDR1 and CDR2 sequences are KGHDR and SFDVKD. The CDR3 is 12 amino acids. V lost 4 bases to trimming and J lost 6 bases, with 9 bases between them. CDR3 bases: TGTGCCACCAGTGAACCCACGGGCGAGCAGTACTTC. This encodes CATSEPTGEQYF.

The V and J genes are TRBV29-1 and TRBJ1-1; no clear D gene. Trimming took off 1 base at V and 1 base at J, with 7 bases between the two ends. The CDR3 totals 13 residues. From germline, CDR1 is SQVTM and CDR2 ANQGSEA. Written as DNA, the CDR3 is TGCAGCGTTGAAGGATCAGGGAACACTGAAGCTTTCTTT. Translation: CSVEGSGNTEAFF.